These 5 T cell receptor beta chains were all obtained from the same sample, sequenced in a study of beta chain features in type 1 diabetes. The sequenced template was cDNA made from the entire isolated RNA. Sequenced by immunoSEQ multiplex PCR; TCRdb stores in-frame clones only, minus some. The table records some 240,000 clones, approximately 10% of them present only once. Sequences were obtained from central memory CD4+ T cells from blood. The receptors were gathered from a man aged 18 to 30 in good health.

This clone was counted only a few times. The rearrangement joins TRBV30 to TRBJ2-1; 9 bases are a match to TRBD1. The germline CDR1 and CDR2 sequences are GTSNPN and SVGIG (reference sequence). The J segment lost 10 bases and the V segment lost 4 bases, leaving 11 bases of the junction unmatched. The length of the CDR3 is 14 residues. The CDR3, as DNA: TGTGCCTGGACTACCGGGACAGGGACCTGGGAGCAGTTCTTC. Translation gives CAWTTGTGTWEQFF.

This clone has only a few counts. A read error is the likely source, as a far larger clone sits one nucleotide away. Within the sample, other DNA sequences also encode this same CDR3. This rearrangement joins TRBV7-2 to TRBJ2-3; D uncertain. V lost 0 bases to trimming and J lost 4 bases, with 14 bases between them. The CDR3 totals 16 residues. Looked up from germline, CDR1 is SGHTA and CDR2 is FQGNSA. The CDR3 protein is CASSLARGVSPDTQYF. The DNA of the CDR3 is TGTGCCAGCAGCTTAGCGCGAGGTGTGAGCCCAGATACGCAGTATTTT.

The CDR3 nucleotides read TGTGCCAGCAGCCCAGGTACGGGCCAAGCCTACGAGCAGTACTTC. It is translated as CASSPGTGQAYEQYF. The chain uses TRBV7-2 and TRBJ2-7; unclear D gene. The CDR3 length is 15 residues. Germline loops: CDR1 SGHTA, CDR2 FQGNSA. Trimming cost V 5 bases and J 2 bases, with 16 bases left between them.

The chain recombines TRBV6-5 with TRBJ2-7; D uncertain. Per germline, CDR1 MNHEY and CDR2 SVGAGI. CDR3 length: 14 amino acids. Trimming cost V 2 bases and J 3 bases, with 11 bases left between them. The CDR3 loop reads CASSYRAGLYEQYF. The CDR3 nucleotides read TGTGCCAGCAGTTACCGAGCAGGTCTCTACGAGCAGTACTTC.

The J gene is TRBJ2-7, the V gene TRBV19, with D tentatively TRBD1 or TRBD2 (5 bases each). This CDR3 has 14 residues. Germline V gives CDR1 LNHDA, CDR2 SQIVND (reference sequence). V shed 4 bases and J shed 2 bases, with 12 bases lying between them. CDR3 loop: CASSRAWGPYEQYF. CDR3 nucleotide sequence: TGTGCCAGTAGTAGAGCCTGGGGACCCTACGAGCAGTACTTC.